This TCR beta chain was sequenced during a study of shared clonotypes between healthy human individuals. CD45RO-negative, CCR7-positively selected cells formed the naive CD8 fraction, excluding terminally differentiated effector memory CD45RA+ cells. The DNA input per sorted-subset replicate PCR was about 220 ng, corresponding to some 30,000 T cell genomes. The protocol was immunoSEQ multiplex PCR, while the TCRdb copy is restricted to in-frame clones and leaves out a portion. The table has 700,000 to 950,000 clones, roughly 96% seen once. Notes on the study in general: What naive subsets generally showed was a larger estimated richness than memory subsets showed.

CDR1 and CDR2 (germline): SGHTA, FQGNSA. Trimming took 1 base from V and 1 from J, leaving 14 bases between them. The CDR3 sequence is 16 residues long. This clone was recorded only once. What it binds is not known. The V and J genes are TRBV7-2 and TRBJ2-7; the D gene is possibly TRBD2 (7 bases). This sequence was found in a man aged 30 to 45 in good health. The sequenced material came from naive CD8+ T cells sorted from blood. CDR3 sequence: CASSLVGGELSYEQYF. The CDR3 coding sequence is TGTGCCAGCAGCTTAGTAGGGGGGGAGTTATCCTACGAGCAGTACTTC.